Presented here are 22 T cell receptor beta chains from one specimen sequenced in a study of blood T cell repertoires in COVID-19. Generated by immunoSEQ multiplex PCR, the TCRdb table keeps only in-frame clones and is missing some. Among 300,000 to 450,000 clones listed, about 88% were seen once. The sequenced material came from peripheral blood. The source of these receptors is a human donor in a cohort sampled during active COVID-19.

V usage is TRBV29-1 and J usage is TRBJ1-4, with D uncertain. CDR1 SQVTM and CDR2 ANQGSEA come from the germline V gene. Between the trimmed V and J ends, which lost 5 bases and 7 bases, there was a span of 11 bases. The length of the CDR3 is 12 residues. The CDR3 protein is CSVPSSSEKLFF. The CDR3 DNA reads TGCAGCGTTCCCTCGTCTTCTGAAAAACTGTTTTTT.

The chain combines TRBV18 with TRBJ2-3; D gene ambiguous. The CDR3 extends over 13 amino acids. In germline, CDR1 is KGHSH, CDR2 LQKENI. Trimming took off 6 bases at V and 5 bases at J, with 12 bases between the two ends. As DNA, the CDR3 is TGTGCCAGCTCGCCAAGGTCGGGAGATACGCAGTATTTT. It specifies CASSPRSGDTQYF.

The V and J genes are TRBV30 and TRBJ2-1; TRBD2 matches 8 bases. CDR1 GTSNPN and CDR2 SVGIG come from the germline V gene (reference sequence). This CDR3 region has 14 residues. J gave up 7 bases and V 0 bases, and 5 bases lay outside the gene matches. The CDR3 is CAWSVGLGENEQFF. Written as DNA, the CDR3 is TGTGCCTGGAGTGTGGGACTAGGGGAGAATGAGCAGTTCTTC.

The chain combines TRBV9 with TRBJ2-4, with D perhaps matching TRBD2 (8 bases). This CDR3 is 19 amino acids long. Per the germline V gene, CDR1 is SGDLS and CDR2 is YYNGEE. V lost 4 bases to trimming and J lost 6 bases, with 29 bases between them. The CDR3 region has the DNA TGTGCCAGCAGCCCAGGGGGACTAGGATTTTCGCCGGTCGGAAACATTCAGTACTTC. It encodes CASSPGGLGFSPVGNIQYF.

V and J are TRBV5-4 and TRBJ1-2; tentatively, D is TRBD1 (5 bases). Germline assignment: CDR1 SGHNT and CDR2 YYREEE (reference sequence). With 0 bases removed from V and 2 bases from J, the gap between germline ends came to 5 bases. CDR3 length: 13 amino acids. CDR3 sequence: CASSLGQNYGYTF. In DNA, the CDR3 is TGTGCCAGCAGCTTGGGACAGAACTATGGCTACACCTTC.

The chain couples TRBV6-5 to TRBJ1-1, with D perhaps TRBD1 (5 bases). The V and J ends lost 5 bases and 5 bases respectively, with 12 bases between them. CDR1 and CDR2 from the germline V gene are MNHEY and SVGAGI. This CDR3 spans 13 amino acids. Here the CDR3 DNA reads TGTGCCAGCAGTCCTCGGGGGGTGACTGAAGCTTTCTTT. The encoded protein is CASSPRGVTEAFF.

This clone was observed once. This sequence joins TRBV6-2 or TRBV6-3 and TRBJ2-2; D ambiguous. V lost 3 bases to trimming and J lost 1 base, with 12 bases between them. The CDR3 runs 16 residues. Germline V lookup: CDR1 MNHEY, CDR2 SVGEGT. This CDR3 reads CASSYTDSQNTGELFF. CDR3 DNA: TGTGCCAGCAGTTATACCGACTCACAGAACACCGGGGAGCTGTTTTTT.

The V call is TRBV19, the J call TRBJ1-5; 8 positions agree with TRBD1. The CDR3 has 15 amino acids. CDR1 is LNHDA, CDR2 SQIVND, per germline (reference sequence). J gave up 1 base and V 7 bases, and 6 bases lay outside the gene matches. CDR3 nucleotides: TGTGCCAGTACCCCGGACAGGGTAAGCAATCAGCCCCAGCATTTT. Translated: CASTPDRVSNQPQHF.

This clone showed up just once. The chain employs TRBV7-2 and TRBJ2-3; TRBD2 aligns across 7 bases. The CDR3 covers 18 residues. Trimming removed 5 bases from V and 1 base from J; junction bases left unmatched: 15. Germline V gene data show CDR1 as SGHTA and CDR2 as FQGNSA. CDR3 residues: CASSTPRDKSGGTDTQYF. In DNA form, the CDR3 reads TGTGCCAGCAGCACCCCCCGCGATAAAAGCGGGGGCACAGATACGCAGTATTTT.

This rearrangement joins TRBV30 to TRBJ1-3; D not certain. This CDR3 has 13 amino acids. V gave up 2 bases and J gave up 4 bases, with 9 bases separating them. CDR1 is GTSNPN, CDR2 SVGIG, per germline (reference sequence). In DNA form, the CDR3 reads TGTGCCTGGAGTCTCAACGGGGGAAACACCATATATTTT. It encodes CAWSLNGGNTIYF. Looking up the rest from reference TRBV30 and TRBJ1-3 gives the full variable domain: SQTIHQWPATLVQPVGSPLSLECTVEGTSNPNLYWYRQAAGRGLQLLFYSVGIGQISSEVPQNLSASRPQDRQFILSSKKLLLSDSGFYLCAWSLNGGNTIYFGEGSWLTVV.

The chain recombines TRBV2 with TRBJ2-5, with 7 bases matching TRBD2. After removal of 4 bases from V and 5 bases from J, the junction contained 10 bases not matched to a gene. This CDR3 spans 15 amino acids. CDR1 is SNHLY, CDR2 FYNNEI, per germline. CDR3 amino acids: CASSGLAAGAETQYF. DNA of the CDR3: TGTGCCAGCAGTGGTCTAGCGGCCGGAGCGGAGACCCAGTACTTC.

The chain couples TRBV3-1 (or the pseudogene TRBV3-2) to TRBJ2-5; tentatively, D is TRBD2 (6 bases). V lost 1 base to trimming and J lost 11 bases, with 11 bases between them. The CDR3 consists of 12 residues. Germline CDR1 and CDR2: LGHDT and YNNKEL (reference sequence). CDR3: CASSQGRVVQYF. The CDR3 bases are TGTGCCAGCAGCCAAGGGAGGGTTGTTCAGTACTTC.

This chain joins TRBV29-1 and TRBJ1-5; 9 bases map to TRBD1. The CDR3 has 12 amino acids. Germline trimming cut 7 bases from V and 7 bases from J; bases unmatched to any gene: 5. In germline, CDR1 is SQVTM, CDR2 ANQGSEA. The CDR3 nucleotides are TGCAGCGCTGGGGACAGGGCCCAGCCCCAGCATTTT. It codes for CSAGDRAQPQHF.

The rearrangement links TRBV2 to TRBJ1-2, with D possibly matching TRBD1 (6 bases). This CDR3 is 13 amino acids long. Germline lookup yields CDR1 SNHLY and CDR2 FYNNEI. Trimming took 7 bases from V and 0 from J, leaving 9 bases between them. CDR3 bases: TGTGCCAGCAAAAGGACAGCTAACTATGGCTACACCTTC. Its protein is CASKRTANYGYTF.

The chain carries TRBV28 and TRBJ1-4; perhaps TRBD1 as D (6 bases). The V end was cut by 8 bases, the J end by 7 bases, with 14 bases between. Germline V lookup: CDR1 MDHEN, CDR2 SYDVKM. The CDR3 contains 13 residues. Written as DNA, the CDR3 is TGTGCCAGCCGACGGGGGGCGCTTGAAAAACTGTTTTTT. Translated, it gives CASRRGALEKLFF.

CDR3 loop: CAVREATNEKLFF. In DNA, the CDR3 is TGTGCTGTCAGGGAAGCAACTAATGAAAAACTGTTTTTT. The chain has TRBV28 and TRBJ1-4, with a tentative D call TRBD1 (5 bases). Germline loops: CDR1 MDHEN, CDR2 SYDVKM. The CDR3 is 13 amino acids. Filled out from reference TRBV28 and TRBJ1-4, the complete variable domain reads DVKVTQSSRYLVKRTGEKVFLECVQDMDHENMFWYRQDPGLGLRLIYFSYDVKMKEKGDIPEGYSVSREKKERFSLILESASTNQTSMYLCAVREATNEKLFFGSGTQLSVL.

This chain uses TRBV25-1 with TRBJ2-1, with D possibly matching TRBD1 (6 bases). The ends were cut back, 2 bases at V and 10 bases at J, with 12 bases in the middle. Germline loops: CDR1 MGHDK, CDR2 SYGVNS. The CDR3 runs 13 residues. CDR3 nucleotide sequence: TGTGCCAGCAGTGAAGCATGGGACACGGAGCAGTTCTTC. It codes for CASSEAWDTEQFF.

The V call is TRBV6-5, the J call TRBJ2-1; perhaps TRBD2 as D (5 bases). This CDR3 comprises 13 residues. Germline V gene lookup returns CDR1 MNHEY and CDR2 SVGAGI. Trimming removed 7 bases at V and 6 bases at J, with 13 bases between. CDR3 coding DNA: TGTGCCAGCACCGAGCCCAGCGGCAATGAGCAGTTCTTC. This gives the protein CASTEPSGNEQFF.

V and J are TRBV10-3 and TRBJ2-7; 13 bases agree with TRBD2. V lost 8 bases and J lost 4; bases outside the gene matches: 8. CDR1 and CDR2 from the germline V gene are ENHRY and SYGVKD. The CDR3 extends over 15 amino acids. The CDR3: CAIGRLAGGLYEQYF. As DNA, the CDR3 is TGTGCCATCGGGCGACTAGCGGGGGGCCTATACGAGCAGTACTTC.

This clone was seen just once. This sequence joins TRBV27 and TRBJ1-1; D ambiguous. Per the germline V gene, CDR1 is MNHEY and CDR2 is SMNVEV (reference sequence). Trimming pared 4 bases from V and 2 bases from J, leaving 11 bases between. The CDR3 covers 14 residues. CDR3 region: CASSYAGDNTEAFF. In nucleotides, the CDR3 is TGTGCCAGCAGTTACGCGGGAGATAACACTGAAGCTTTCTTT.

This clone was found a few times. This chain's CDR3 is CASTYTGTGNTGELFF. The CDR3 DNA follows: TGCGCCAGCACCTACACCGGGACAGGGAACACCGGGGAGCTGTTTTTT. This sequence joins TRBV5-1 and TRBJ2-2; 8 bases map to TRBD1. There are 16 residues in the CDR3. J gave up 1 base and V 6 bases, and 8 bases lay outside the gene matches. Germline V gene lookup returns CDR1 SGHRS and CDR2 YFSETQ.

This chain uses TRBV19 with TRBJ2-1; the match to TRBD2 covers 7 bases. Germline V gene lookup returns CDR1 LNHDA and CDR2 SQIVND (reference sequence). This CDR3 has 19 residues. V trimming: 5 bases; J trimming: 5 bases; junction bases outside the gene matches: 21. The CDR3, as DNA: TGTGCCAGTAGTTCGCTGATCCGTAGGAGTCTAGCGGACAACAATGAGCAGTTCTTC. Residues: CASSSLIRRSLADNNEQFF.